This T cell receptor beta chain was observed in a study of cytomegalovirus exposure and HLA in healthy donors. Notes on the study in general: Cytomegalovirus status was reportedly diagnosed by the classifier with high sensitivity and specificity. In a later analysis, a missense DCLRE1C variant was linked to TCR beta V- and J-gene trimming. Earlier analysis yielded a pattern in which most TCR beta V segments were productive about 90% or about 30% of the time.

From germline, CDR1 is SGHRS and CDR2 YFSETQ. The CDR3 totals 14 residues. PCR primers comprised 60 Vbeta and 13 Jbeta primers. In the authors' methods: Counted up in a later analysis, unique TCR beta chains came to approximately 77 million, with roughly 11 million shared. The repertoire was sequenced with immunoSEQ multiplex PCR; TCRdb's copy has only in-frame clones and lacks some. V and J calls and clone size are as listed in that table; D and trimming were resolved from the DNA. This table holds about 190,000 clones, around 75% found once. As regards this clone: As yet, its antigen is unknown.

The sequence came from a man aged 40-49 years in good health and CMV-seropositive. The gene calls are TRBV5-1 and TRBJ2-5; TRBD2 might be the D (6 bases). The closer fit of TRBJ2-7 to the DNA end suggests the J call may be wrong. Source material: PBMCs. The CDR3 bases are TGCGCCAGCAGCCCCGGGACTCCGGCGCACGAGCAGTACTTC. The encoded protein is CASSPGTPAHEQYF.